This entry concerns a single T cell receptor (beta chain). Its recognized antigen is unknown. Base qualities are not at hand, and no much larger clone is one base apart. These data belong to a study of PD-1 blockade in classical Hodgkin lymphoma (dated by TCRdb to between 2020 and 2021). For the wider study: Nivolumab dosing was 3 mg/kg intravenously every 2 weeks, continuing until either disease progression or unacceptable toxicity. To define a peripheral blood immune signature of response to PD-1 blockade in classical Hodgkin lymphoma, the study combined TCR beta sequencing with CyTOF. Summary of the overall study and its limitations: Baseline diversity similar to that of newly diagnosed patients was observed in trial patients achieving complete response, whereas significantly lower diversity was observed in partial responders and progressors. Baseline TCR diversity was reported to be lower in newly diagnosed patients than in healthy donors, and even lower in relapsed/refractory patients. Lower diversity was observed in patients in whom nivolumab was started less than 1 year after ASCT, and these patients were excluded from later analyses so that confounding by immune reconstitution would be avoided. The study was restricted to a single clinical trial cohort, and the causes of repertoire differences, possibly disease activity or prior therapy, were left undefined. A significant rise by C4D1 was seen in CD4+ but not CD8+ TCR diversity (p=0.0027 vs p=0.16), with the rise being most apparent in complete responders (p=0.02).

Genomic DNA was isolated using the Qiagen DNeasy kit from unsorted PBMCs as well as from negatively selected CD4+ and CD8+ fractions. TCR beta CDR3 regions were subjected to amplification by immunoSEQ multiplex PCR with primers that anneal to V and J segments. A synthetic immune receptor repertoire was used to minimize amplification bias, and any residual bias was removed computationally once sequencing was done. The study's processing was this. Custom Python scripts were used to quantify repertoire diversity as the Shannon entropy index. The unsorted, CD4+ and CD8+ repertoires were each analyzed separately, with the exception of combined analyses, where CD4+ and CD8+ sequences were merged in silico. Clonal expansion was defined as a frequency increase of at least 2-fold after treatment compared with C1D1, and clones undetected at baseline were assigned a pseudocount of 0.5. Singleton clones were defined as clones with 0 or 1 copy at C1D1, and non-singleton clones were defined as clones with 2 or more copies. By matching protein sequences in sorted samples from the same patient, clones expanded in unsorted samples were annotated as CD4+, CD8+ or unknown. Wilcoxon tests on paired samples were used to test diversity changes from C1D1 to C4D1. In its TCRdb copy, this immuneACCESS table keeps in-frame sequences only and misses some clones. Where compared with another copy, unresolved V genes explain less than half of these, and the others have no known cause. V and J calls and clone size are those listed in that table; D and trimming were worked out from the DNA. Within this sample are 15,000 to 20,000 clones, with around four fifths of them counted one time only. Together, the top ten hold 1% of the sample.

The sample's time point label is to be understood as: cycle 1 day 1 (C1D1), immediately before nivolumab initiation. Relapse after autologous stem cell transplantation had occurred in all trial patients, and cohorts A, B and C were distinguished by prior brentuximab vedotin exposure. Magnetic negative selection with a Miltenyi CD4+ T cell isolation kit was used to purify CD4+ T cells from thawed PBMCs. A total of over 50 patients with relapsed/refractory classical Hodgkin lymphoma made up the trial cohort, and each patient's best overall response was complete response, partial response or progressive disease. Trial patients were treated with single-agent nivolumab in the multi-cohort phase II CheckMate 205 trial. An independent review committee assessed best overall response by applying the 2007 International Working Group response criteria. PBMCs from the trial were collected at three points: immediately before nivolumab initiation (C1D1), and during therapy at cycle 2 day 1 and cycle 4 day 1. Peripheral blood was collected in 8 mL Vacutainer Cell Preparation Tubes, from which PBMCs were isolated by centrifugation and then cryopreserved. Purified CD4+ and CD8+ fractions were generated only in cases for which an additional PBMC sample was available. Magnetically labelled cells were depleted on LS columns in a quadroMACS separator, and the flow-through was collected as the purified fraction.

This TCR derives from a human donor with classical Hodgkin lymphoma. The sequencing used CD4+ T cells from blood, collected at baseline.

DNA sequence: TGTGCCAGCAGCTTTTTTCGTGACAGACGATACGAGCAGTACTTC. Protein translation: CASSFFRDRRYEQYF. This chain joins TRBV5-6 to TRBJ2-7, and possibly TRBD1, on 5 matching bases. V is shortened by 2 bases, J by 4 bases, and the region joining them spans 16 bases. Inclusive of the bounding cysteine and phenylalanine, the CDR3 is 15 residues long. The read is trimmed to its CDR3 DNA, 45 bases read in frame from base 1. CDR1 SGHDT and CDR2 YYEEEE were looked up in the germline V gene.